This TCR beta chain was found in a study of blood T cell repertoires in COVID-19. Repertoires were generated with immunoSEQ multiplex PCR, while TCRdb's copy carries only in-frame clones and drops some. Among tens of thousands of clones listed, around four fifths were seen once. V lost 4 bases and J lost 1, with 11 bases in between. Germline V gene lookup returns CDR1 WSHSY and CDR2 SAAADI. The CDR3 runs to 15 residues. This rearrangement joins TRBV10-2 to TRBJ1-3; D not resolved. The clonotype was recovered from a man aged 65 to 79 with acute or convalescent COVID-19. The specimen was peripheral blood. The CDR3 reads CASSGRAGSGNTIYF. CDR3 bases: TGCGCCAGCAGTGGACGCGCGGGGTCTGGAAACACCATATATTTT.